At least ten counts were recorded for the clone carrying this T cell receptor beta chain. This specimen comes from a study of T cell repertoires in cytomegalovirus infection. Each CDR3 protein is one row after TCRdb ran MiXCR on the reads. In the table there are some 250,000 distinct CDR3 sequences, roughly 9% of which are singletons. J was trimmed by 5 bases and V by 0 bases; bases with no gene match: 8. The germline V gene encodes CDR1 MNHEY and CDR2 SVGAGI. The CDR3 covers 18 residues. The rearrangement uses TRBV6-5 and TRBJ1-6; TRBD1 aligns across 9 bases. The sequenced sample consisted of PBMCs. The receptor comes from a human donor in good health (CMV status not recorded). Some clones in this sample may be carry-over from other donors' samples. CDR3 sequence: CASSYSRGTGPNNSPLHF. DNA for the CDR3: TGTGCCAGCAGTTACTCGAGAGGGACAGGGCCGAATAATTCACCCCTCCACTTT.